The next 17 T cell receptor beta chains were all read from a single sample in a study of blood T cell repertoires in COVID-19 (TCRdb year 2020). Libraries were constructed by the immunoSEQ multiplex PCR assay. TCRdb's version of the immuneACCESS table is confined to in-frame rearrangements and falls short of the full clone set. An unresolved V gene accounts for under half of the shortfall where checked; the remainder is of unknown origin. In all, the sample holds some 120,000 clones, and approximately 85% of those were seen once. 9% to 14% of the sample is in the top ten clones. Sequencing used peripheral blood. These receptors were collected from a human donor in a cohort sampled during active COVID-19.

The chain uses TRBV11-3 and TRBJ1-1; D gene ambiguous. Germline V gene lookup returns CDR1 SGHNT and CDR2 YENEEA. The CDR3 totals 13 residues. Trimming took 5 bases from V and 1 from J, leaving 8 bases between them. CDR3 residues: CASSQTGNTEAFF. DNA for the CDR3: TGTGCCAGCAGCCAAACTGGGAACACTGAAGCTTTCTTT.

This clone showed up just a few times. CDR3 nucleotide sequence: TGTGCCAGCAGCTCCGTCAGAAAATTAACTAGCGGGGGAACAGATACGCAGTATTTT. This gives the protein CASSSVRKLTSGGTDTQYF. V gene TRBV5-6 combines with J gene TRBJ2-3; 11 bases are a match to TRBD2. This CDR3 is 19 amino acids long. Germline values: CDR1 SGHDT, CDR2 YYEEEE. J lost 3 bases, V lost 3 bases, and 15 bases had no gene match. Supplemented by reference TRBV5-6 and TRBJ2-3, the full variable domain reads DAGVTQSPTHLIKTRGQQVTLRCSPKSGHDTVSWYQQALGQGPQFIFQYYEEEERQRGNFPDRFSGHQFPNYSSELNVNALLLGDSALYLCASSSVRKLTSGGTDTQYFGPGTRLTVL.

The V gene is TRBV27, the J gene TRBJ1-2, with TRBD1 as a possible D gene (5 bases). The V end was cut by 7 bases, the J end by 7 bases, with 13 bases between. The CDR3 length is 12 residues. Germline assignment: CDR1 MNHEY and CDR2 SMNVEV (reference sequence). The CDR3 loop reads CASKGAYGGYTF. For the CDR3, the DNA is TGTGCCAGCAAAGGGGCCTATGGTGGCTACACCTTC.

The chain links TRBV2 to TRBJ1-2, with 8 bases aligning to TRBD1. CDR1 is SNHLY, CDR2 FYNNEI, per germline. The CDR3 length is 14 residues. The J segment lost 2 bases and the V segment lost 4 bases, leaving 3 bases of the junction unmatched. CDR3 protein: CASSGGTGNYGYTF. In DNA, the CDR3 is TGTGCCAGCAGTGGGGGGACAGGAAACTATGGCTACACCTTC.

The chain recombines TRBV7-2 with TRBJ2-7; 10 bases are a match to TRBD1. In germline, CDR1 is SGHTA, CDR2 FQGNSA. After removal of 3 bases from V and 3 bases from J, the junction contained 11 bases not matched to a gene. CDR3 length: 17 amino acids. The CDR3 reads CASSFGFGTGANYEQYF. The CDR3 DNA is TGTGCCAGCAGCTTCGGTTTCGGGACAGGGGCCAACTACGAGCAGTACTTC.

This clone was detected only a few times. The chain carries TRBV28 and TRBJ1-1, with unresolved D. This CDR3 has 13 amino acids. Germline V gene data show CDR1 as MDHEN and CDR2 as SYDVKM. The germline V and J ends were trimmed by 5 bases and 2 bases, with 9 bases remaining between them. The CDR3 DNA follows: TGTGCCAGCAGTAGAGGGATCAACACTGAAGCTTTCTTT. Its protein product is CASSRGINTEAFF.

This clone was detected only a few times. The chain couples TRBV2 to TRBJ1-3; tentative D call: TRBD1 (6 bases). The germline V gene has CDR1 SNHLY and CDR2 FYNNEI. The V gene lost 5 bases and the J gene lost 3 bases, with 14 bases spanning the gap. The CDR3 totals 15 residues. For the CDR3, the DNA is TGTGCCAGCAGTCCCTCGGGACAACTTGGAAACACCATATATTTT. It is translated as CASSPSGQLGNTIYF.

The chain couples TRBV9 to TRBJ2-1; D gene ambiguous. V dropped 0 bases and J dropped 3 bases, with 7 bases sitting between them. Germline lookup yields CDR1 SGDLS and CDR2 YYNGEE. The CDR3 loop spans 14 amino acids. The CDR3 DNA follows: TGTGCCAGCAGCGTAGCTTCGGGCTACAATGAGCAGTTCTTC. Translating it yields CASSVASGYNEQFF.

In nucleotides, the CDR3 is TGTGCCAGCAAGGGATTAGGGGGATTGGGGAATGAAAAACTGTTTTTT. It codes for CASKGLGGLGNEKLFF. The gene calls are TRBV27 and TRBJ1-4, with D possibly TRBD1 on 6 matching bases. The CDR3 runs to 16 residues. Germline V gene sequence: CDR1 MNHEY, CDR2 SMNVEV (reference sequence). V was pared by 7 bases and J by 5 bases, with 20 bases between. Complete variable domain (other parts from reference TRBV27 and TRBJ1-4): EAQVTQNPRYLITVTGKKLTVTCSQNMNHEYMSWYRQDPGLGLRQIYYSMNVEVTDKGDVPEGYKVSRKEKRNFPLILESPSPNQTSLYFCASKGLGGLGNEKLFFGSGTQLSVL.

The genes are TRBV6-5 and TRBJ1-4, with D unclear. The germline V gene has CDR1 MNHEY and CDR2 SVGAGI. The CDR3 spans 14 residues. Trimming pared 2 bases from V and 8 bases from J, leaving 12 bases between. Here the CDR3 reads CASSYRLHPEKLFF. The DNA for the CDR3 is TGTGCCAGCAGTTACCGGTTGCATCCCGAAAAACTGTTTTTT.

V is TRBV29-1 and J is TRBJ2-7; a weak D match, TRBD1 (7 bases). The germline gives CDR1 SQVTM, CDR2 ANQGSEA. Trimming removed 4 bases at V and 7 bases at J, with 20 bases between. The CDR3 is 14 amino acids. The DNA for the CDR3 is TGCAGCGTTGTCGGGCAGGGGGGCCGAGGAGAGCAGTACTTC. Its protein product is CSVVGQGGRGEQYF.

V gene TRBV6-5 combines with J gene TRBJ2-7; D uncertain. The germline gives CDR1 MNHEY, CDR2 SVGAGI. V dropped 7 bases and J dropped 1 base, with 14 bases sitting between them. The CDR3 length is 14 residues. Here the CDR3 DNA reads TGTGCCAGCACCCCGACTTCCCCTTCCTACGAGCAGTACTTC. This sequence encodes CASTPTSPSYEQYF.

V is TRBV15 and J is TRBJ2-3; 9 bases are shared with TRBD2. Germline-derived CDR1 and CDR2 are LNHNV and YYDKDF (reference sequence). The V and J ends lost 3 bases and 4 bases, in that order; junction bases with no gene match: 5. This CDR3 contains 15 residues. The DNA of the CDR3 is TGTGCCACCAGCAGCGAAGCGGGGGGCTCAGATACGCAGTATTTT. The encoded protein is CATSSEAGGSDTQYF.

The chain is built from TRBV6-5 and TRBJ1-3; D not certain. The CDR3 covers 16 residues. V was trimmed by 0 bases and J by 3 bases, leaving 12 bases between them. Germline CDR1 reads MNHEY; CDR2 reads SVGAGI. The CDR3 loop reads CASSYSISGDGNTIYF. The CDR3 DNA follows: TGTGCCAGCAGTTACTCGATATCCGGGGATGGAAACACCATATATTTT.

V usage is TRBV6-5 and J usage is TRBJ1-4; TRBD1 matches at 10 bases. With 9 bases clipped from V and 7 bases from J, the junction kept 2 bases outside the gene matches. Germline V gene data show CDR1 as MNHEY and CDR2 as SVGAGI. CDR3 size: 12 residues. CDR3 residues: CASGTGAEKLFF. CDR3 bases: TGTGCCAGTGGGACAGGGGCTGAAAAACTGTTTTTT.

V and J are TRBV11-2 and TRBJ2-3, with 13 bases matching TRBD2. The CDR3 totals 16 residues. CDR1 is SGHAT and CDR2 is FQNNGV in the germline V gene. The V gene end was trimmed by 5 bases and the J gene end by 3 bases; junction bases not matched to a gene: 5. DNA of the CDR3: TGTGCCAGCAGCCGCGGGACTAGCGGGGTAACAGATACGCAGTATTTT. Amino acid sequence: CASSRGTSGVTDTQYF.

The chain uses TRBV5-1 and TRBJ2-5; 8 bases agree with TRBD2. With 0 bases clipped from V and 4 bases from J, the junction kept 2 bases outside the gene matches. Per the germline V gene, CDR1 is SGHRS and CDR2 is YFSETQ. The CDR3 contains 14 residues. CDR3 nucleotide sequence: TGCGCCAGCAGCTTGGCCAGCGGGGGAGAGACCCAGTACTTC. Translated: CASSLASGGETQYF.